The 26 T cell receptor beta chains below all came from one sample that was sequenced in a study of human versus mouse CDR3 diversity and MHC coevolution. Libraries were prepared by immunoSEQ multiplex PCR; TCRdb keeps only in-frame clonotypes and omits some of them. The sample comprises 80,000 or so clones, about 94% of which are singletons, and around 1.3% rests with the top ten. The sample consisted of naive CD4+ T cells from blood. Subset described: CD45RO-negative CD62L-positive naive CD4 T cells. These receptors came from a person aged 30 to 70 in good health.

The genes are TRBV5-6 and TRBJ2-4; tentatively, D is TRBD1 (8 bases). The V gene's germline CDR1 is SGHDT and CDR2 YYEEEE. V was shortened by 2 bases and J by 4 bases, with 16 bases between the two germline ends. This CDR3 is 16 amino acids long. The CDR3 protein is CASSFKQGGLKNIQYF. The CDR3 DNA sequence: TGTGCCAGCAGCTTCAAACAGGGGGGGCTAAAAAACATTCAGTACTTC.

This sequence joins TRBV7-6 and TRBJ2-5; D is unclear. The length of the CDR3 is 12 residues. V gave up 0 bases and J gave up 4 bases, with 3 bases separating them. The V gene's germline CDR1 is SGHVS and CDR2 FNYEAQ. Here the CDR3 DNA reads TGTGCCAGCAGCTTAGCGCGAGAGACCCAGTACTTC. This gives the protein CASSLARETQYF.

This clone was picked up a small number of times. This chain connects TRBV6-5 to TRBJ2-5; D gene uncertain. CDR1 MNHEY and CDR2 SVGAGI come from the germline V gene. Trimming left V 8 bases short and J 4 bases short, with 17 bases between. The CDR3 covers 14 residues. CDR3 region: CASAAGPLPETQYF. CDR3 DNA: TGTGCCAGCGCGGCCGGCCCCCTCCCAGAGACCCAGTACTTC.

This clone was picked up one time. V usage is TRBV11-2 and J usage is TRBJ1-4, with D possibly matching TRBD1 (5 bases). This CDR3 spans 14 amino acids. Trimming shortened V by 2 bases and J by 7 bases, and 11 bases separated the two germline ends. Germline CDR1 is SGHAT and CDR2 is FQNNGV. The CDR3 sequence is CASSLRGSGEKLFF. The CDR3 nucleotides are TGTGCCAGCAGCTTACGGGGGTCCGGTGAAAAACTGTTTTTT.

This clone came up a few times. This chain's CDR3 is CAISGGAYEQYF. In DNA form, the CDR3 reads TGTGCCATCAGCGGGGGAGCCTACGAGCAGTACTTC. This chain connects TRBV10-3 to TRBJ2-7, with a tentative D call TRBD2 (6 bases). Germline assignment: CDR1 ENHRY and CDR2 SYGVKD. This CDR3 comprises 12 residues. V was pared by 6 bases and J by 2 bases, with 8 bases between.

Of note for this clone: The junction does not match germline at one end; this may be a read error. The same CDR3 also results from other DNA sequences found in this sample. The chain employs TRBV5-1 and TRBJ2-1; 8 bases are a match to TRBD2. CDR1 and CDR2 from the germline V gene are SGHRS and YFSETQ. The CDR3 consists of 16 residues. CDR3 bases: TGCGCCACCAGCAAGAGCGGGAGTGATAGGAACAATGAGCAATTCTTC. As protein: CATSKSGSDRNNEQFF.

The chain couples TRBV6-5 to TRBJ2-7; TRBD2 matches 9 bases. Trimming removed 6 bases from V and 0 bases from J; junction bases left unmatched: 6. Germline values: CDR1 MNHEY, CDR2 SVGAGI. This CDR3 comprises 15 residues. The chain's CDR3 is CASSWSGGSSYEQYF. The CDR3 coding sequence is TGTGCCAGCAGCTGGAGCGGGGGGAGCTCCTACGAGCAGTACTTC.

This rearrangement joins TRBV7-2 to TRBJ1-2, with unresolved D. The germline V gene has CDR1 SGHTA and CDR2 FQGNSA. Trimming removed 1 base from V and 3 bases from J, with 9 bases in between. The CDR3 covers 14 residues. The CDR3 spells CASSLGWQDYGYTF. In DNA form, the CDR3 reads TGTGCCAGCAGCTTAGGATGGCAAGACTATGGCTACACCTTC.

The chain joins TRBV9 to TRBJ2-1; 10 bases are shared with TRBD2. With V trimmed by 0 bases and J by 6 bases, 21 bases remained unmatched. The germline V gene has CDR1 SGDLS and CDR2 YYNGEE. The CDR3 has 21 amino acids. CDR3 residues: CASSVGGTGLAGARIRNEQFF. The CDR3 region has the DNA TGTGCCAGCAGCGTAGGGGGGACGGGTCTAGCGGGAGCTAGGATACGCAATGAGCAGTTCTTC. Full variable domain (outside the CDR3, taken from reference TRBV9 and TRBJ2-1): DSGVTQTPKHLITATGQRVTLRCSPRSGDLSVYWYQQSLDQGLQFLIQYYNGEERAKGNILERFSAQQFPDLHSELNLSSLELGDSALYFCASSVGGTGLAGARIRNEQFFGPGTRLTVL.

The chain links TRBV30 to TRBJ1-4; weak D call: TRBD1 (6 bases). The germline CDR1 and CDR2 sequences are GTSNPN and SVGIG (reference sequence). This CDR3 has 13 residues. With 0 bases removed from V and 7 bases from J, the gap between germline ends came to 9 bases. This chain's CDR3 is CAWSVTGPEKLFF. For the CDR3, the DNA is TGTGCCTGGAGTGTAACAGGGCCTGAAAAACTGTTTTTT.

The V call is TRBV12-5, the J call TRBJ2-7; TRBD2 matches at 9 bases. The CDR3 has 15 residues. CDR1 LGHNT and CDR2 FRNRAP come from the germline V gene. V lost 3 bases to trimming and J lost 7 bases; unmatched junction nucleotides: 10. CDR3 amino acids: CASGFLTSGFSEQYF. The CDR3 DNA sequence: TGTGCTAGTGGTTTCTTGACTAGCGGCTTCAGTGAGCAGTACTTC.

The chain has TRBV7-2 and TRBJ1-1; unclear D gene. Between the trimmed V and J ends, which lost 6 bases and 1 base, there was a span of 12 bases. The CDR3 spans 14 residues. Germline V CDR1 and CDR2: SGHTA, FQGNSA. The CDR3, as DNA: TGTGCCAGCAGTCCGGGGAGATCGAACACTGAAGCTTTCTTT. Encoded protein: CASSPGRSNTEAFF.

This clone was recorded once. The V gene is TRBV14, the J gene TRBJ2-7; possible D gene TRBD1, 6 bases. The CDR3 extends over 13 amino acids. Trimming left V 4 bases short and J 6 bases short, with 13 bases between. Germline V gene sequence: CDR1 SGHDN, CDR2 FVKESK. The DNA of the CDR3 is TGTGCCAGCAGCCGGGGACACCCCTCCGAGCAGTACTTC. Translated, it gives CASSRGHPSEQYF.

The chain combines TRBV29-1 with TRBJ2-1, with 8 bases that match TRBD1. Germline V lookup: CDR1 SQVTM, CDR2 ANQGSEA. Trimming removed 0 bases from V and 8 bases from J; junction bases left unmatched: 9. CDR3 length: 15 amino acids. The CDR3 loop reads CSVEDLRRGLYEQFF. As DNA, the CDR3 is TGCAGCGTTGAAGATCTTCGCAGGGGGCTCTATGAGCAGTTCTTC.

V is TRBV6-5 and J is TRBJ1-5, with D perhaps TRBD1 (5 bases). V dropped 3 bases and J dropped 4 bases, with 10 bases sitting between them. Germline V gene lookup returns CDR1 MNHEY and CDR2 SVGAGI. There are 14 residues in the CDR3. In DNA, the CDR3 is TGTGCCAGCAGTTATAGCAGGGAAAATCAGCCCCAGCATTTT. This encodes CASSYSRENQPQHF.

The CDR3 DNA is TGTGCCAGTAGTATTCGGACAGGGGCGAACACCGGGGAGCTGTTTTTT. Translated, it gives CASSIRTGANTGELFF. The chain couples TRBV19 to TRBJ2-2, with 9 bases identical to TRBD1. The CDR3 is 16 residues long. Germline V gene sequence: CDR1 LNHDA, CDR2 SQIVND (reference sequence). V shed 3 bases and J 0 bases; nucleotides not matched to a gene: 2.

The chain joins TRBV6-5 to TRBJ1-2; D not certain. The germline CDR1 and CDR2 sequences are MNHEY and SVGAGI. The CDR3 extends over 14 amino acids. With 6 bases removed from V and 2 bases from J, the gap between germline ends came to 13 bases. As DNA, the CDR3 is TGTGCCAGCAGCCAAACGACTGGGAACTATGGCTACACCTTC. Its translation: CASSQTTGNYGYTF.

The V gene is TRBV11-1, the J gene TRBJ2-7; D perhaps matches TRBD2 (6 bases). The germline V and J ends were trimmed by 5 bases and 4 bases, with 12 bases remaining between them. The CDR3 spans 13 residues. Germline V lookup: CDR1 SGHAT, CDR2 FQDESV (reference sequence). The CDR3 region is CASSPGTEYEQYF. The CDR3 bases are TGTGCCAGCAGCCCCGGGACTGAATACGAGCAGTACTTC. The entire variable domain, with the rest obtained from reference TRBV11-1 and TRBJ2-7, is as follows: EAEVAQSPRYKITEKSQAVAFWCDPISGHATLYWYRQILGQGPELLVQFQDESVVDDSQLPKDRFSAERLKGVDSTLKIQPAELGDSAMYLCASSPGTEYEQYFGPGTRLTVT.

The chain links TRBV4-3 to TRBJ1-5; D may be TRBD1 (6 bases). The CDR3 has 15 residues. CDR1 LGHNA and CDR2 YSLEER come from the germline V gene. V was shortened by 1 base and J by 7 bases, with 14 bases between the two germline ends. CDR3: CASSQVLRGRQPQHF. DNA of the CDR3: TGCGCCAGCAGCCAAGTACTCAGGGGCCGGCAGCCCCAGCATTTT.

The chain employs TRBV7-9 and TRBJ1-3; no firm D call. This CDR3 region has 13 residues. CDR1 SEHNR and CDR2 FQNEAQ come from the germline V gene (reference sequence). Trimming took off 1 base at V and 3 bases at J, with 4 bases between the two ends. CDR3 loop: CASSLVIGNTIYF. As DNA, the CDR3 is TGTGCCAGCAGCTTAGTAATTGGAAACACCATATATTTT.

The V gene is TRBV7-3, the J gene TRBJ1-2; 8 bases map to TRBD1. The CDR3 loop spans 15 amino acids. After removal of 5 bases from V and 5 bases from J, the junction contained 10 bases not matched to a gene. Germline V gene lookup returns CDR1 SGHTA and CDR2 FQGTGA. CDR3 sequence: CASSLAPGQVYGYTF. As DNA, the CDR3 is TGTGCCAGCAGCCTCGCTCCGGGACAGGTTTATGGCTACACCTTC.

The chain links TRBV19 to TRBJ1-1; 8 bases agree with TRBD1. V shed 5 bases, J shed 5 bases, and the junction held 4 bases outside the gene matches. Germline CDR1 and CDR2: LNHDA and SQIVND (reference sequence). This CDR3 has 13 amino acids. The CDR3 here is CASSQGARTEAFF. In DNA, the CDR3 is TGTGCCAGTAGTCAGGGGGCGAGGACTGAAGCTTTCTTT.

The rearrangement joins TRBV9 to TRBJ1-2; 8 nucleotides align to TRBD1. In germline, CDR1 is SGDLS, CDR2 YYNGEE. The CDR3 spans 15 residues. The trim removed 1 base at V and 2 bases at J, leaving 4 bases unmatched. The CDR3 DNA sequence: TGTGCCAGCAGCGTAAAGGCAGGGGGCAACTATGGCTACACCTTC. This encodes CASSVKAGGNYGYTF.

The CDR3 DNA sequence: TGTGCCAGCAGTGAGGGCAGCTTCAGCACCGGGGAGCTGTTTTTT. This encodes CASSEGSFSTGELFF. This sequence joins TRBV6-1 and TRBJ2-2; no clear D gene. This CDR3 spans 15 amino acids. V was clipped by 3 bases and J by 4 bases, with 12 bases between them. Looked up from germline, CDR1 is MNHNS and CDR2 is SASEGT.

The chain uses TRBV7-2 and TRBJ2-1; 8 nucleotides match TRBD2. V lost 5 bases and J lost 0; bases outside the gene matches: 9. The CDR3 has 17 residues. Germline CDR1 and CDR2: SGHTA and FQGNSA. DNA for the CDR3: TGTGCCAGCAGCCCACAGGGAAGCGGGAGCTCCTACAATGAGCAGTTCTTC. This sequence encodes CASSPQGSGSSYNEQFF.

The chain combines TRBV7-3 with TRBJ1-2, with D possibly TRBD1 on 6 matching bases. In germline, CDR1 is SGHTA, CDR2 FQGTGA. Trimming stripped 3 bases from V and 4 bases from J, with 12 bases between. The CDR3 totals 14 residues. DNA for the CDR3: TGTGCCAGCAGCTTTTTCGACAGGCCCTATGGCTACACCTTC. It yields the protein CASSFFDRPYGYTF.